One sample yielded the 5 T cell receptor beta chains listed below, sequenced in a study of T cell repertoires in cytomegalovirus infection. TCRdb re-derived calls from the reads in MiXCR, one entry per CDR3 protein. The sample lists about a million distinct CDR3 sequences; approximately 31% were seen once. Antigens of these TCRs are unknown. Sequences were derived from cultured CD8+ T cells from PBMCs, sampled from culture after CMV antigen stimulation. The receptors come from a human donor in good health (CMV status not recorded). Some clones in this sample may be carry-over from other donors' samples.

The table lists this clonotype with a few counts. The rearrangement links TRBV11-2 to TRBJ2-3; D is unresolved. Trimming shortened V by 0 bases and J by 2 bases, and 9 bases separated the two germline ends. Germline CDR1 and CDR2: SGHAT and FQNNGV. The CDR3 contains 15 residues. This chain's CDR3 is CASSLEQVSTDTQYF. DNA for the CDR3: TGTGCCAGCAGCTTAGAGCAGGTCTCCACAGATACGCAGTATTTT. Combining the CDR3 with reference TRBV11-2 and TRBJ2-3 gives the whole variable domain EAGVAQSPRYKIIEKRQSVAFWCNPISGHATLYWYQQILGQGPKLLIQFQNNGVVDDSQLPKDRFSAERLKGVDSTLKIQPAKLEDSAVYLCASSLEQVSTDTQYFGPGTRLTVL.

This clonotype was seen only a few times. CDR3 coding DNA: TGTGCCACCAGTGATTTACAGGCGAGGGGTGGCAGGGGCACCCCAGATACGCAGTATTTT. Translated: CATSDLQARGGRGTPDTQYF. The rearrangement joins TRBV24-1 to TRBJ2-3, with D maybe TRBD1 (6 bases). CDR1 is KGHDR, CDR2 SFDVKD, per germline. Trimming cost V 1 base and J 4 bases, with 26 bases left between them. The CDR3 totals 20 residues.

The rearrangement links TRBV18 to TRBJ2-2, with unresolved D. The CDR3 runs to 15 residues. The germline V gene encodes CDR1 KGHSH and CDR2 LQKENI. The V gene lost 4 bases and the J gene lost 3 bases, with 12 bases spanning the gap. CDR3 sequence: CASSQEGSYTGELFF. CDR3 DNA sequence: TGTGCCAGCTCACAGGAAGGATCTTACACCGGGGAGCTGTTTTTT.

This clonotype was detected only a few times. The chain has TRBV9 and TRBJ2-3; 14 bases map to TRBD2. The CDR3 has 17 residues. J was trimmed by 6 bases and V by 4 bases; bases with no gene match: 10. Germline CDR1 reads SGDLS; CDR2 reads YYNGEE. DNA for the CDR3: TGTGCCAGCAGCCCCCGGACTAGCGGGGGGCTACTGGATACGCAGTATTTT. The encoded protein is CASSPRTSGGLLDTQYF. The full variable domain, its missing parts supplied by reference TRBV9 and TRBJ2-3, is DSGVTQTPKHLITATGQRVTLRCSPRSGDLSVYWYQQSLDQGLQFLIQYYNGEERAKGNILERFSAQQFPDLHSELNLSSLELGDSALYFCASSPRTSGGLLDTQYFGPGTRLTVL.

The chain is built from TRBV12-3 or TRBV12-4 and TRBJ1-2, with D unresolved. The CDR3 runs to 12 residues. V shed 5 bases and J shed 8 bases, with 12 bases lying between them. As DNA, the CDR3 is TGTGCCAGCAGTCGACACCTGGACGGCTACACCTTC. It yields the protein CASSRHLDGYTF.